This passage covers 17 T cell receptor beta chains from one sample sequenced in a study of graft-versus-host responses after intestinal transplantation. Using immunoSEQ multiplex PCR, the repertoire was profiled, and TCRdb retains in-frame clones only, with some absent. The table lists about 12,000 clones, under 45% of them singletons. With roughly 200,000 irradiated, violet-dye-labeled stimulator cells, roughly 200,000 CFSE-labeled responder cells were plated. The sample here was alloreactive CD8+ T cells from a mixed lymphocyte reaction culture, taken before intestinal transplant. Subset in this sample: CFSE-low proliferating T cells sorted from roughly 6-day pre-transplant mixed lymphocyte reaction (GvH or HvG direction). These receptors all stem from a human patient who received an intestinal transplant.

With respect to this clone: At one end, the junction sequence differs from germline, possibly due to a read error. This same CDR3 is encoded by further DNA sequences in the sample. This chain joins TRBV19 and TRBJ2-1; 8 nucleotides line up with TRBD1. CDR1 LNHDA and CDR2 SQIVND come from the germline V gene (reference sequence). The CDR3 covers 13 residues. This CDR3 reads CASRTGIYNEQFF. CDR3 sequence (DNA): TGTGCCAGCAGGACAGGGATCTACAATGAACAGTTCTTC.

This clone has a handful of counts. The V and J genes are TRBV6-5 and TRBJ2-7; perhaps TRBD1 as D (6 bases). Trimming took 5 bases from V and 5 from J, leaving 16 bases between them. The CDR3 runs to 14 residues. Germline values: CDR1 MNHEY, CDR2 SVGAGI. The CDR3 DNA reads TGTGCCAGCAGTGCACCCGAACAGGGCGACGAGCAGTACTTC. Translating gives CASSAPEQGDEQYF.

CDR3 coding DNA: TGCGCCAGCAGCCCCTACAATCGCAATCAGCCCCAGCATTTT. Its protein is CASSPYNRNQPQHF. This chain uses TRBV4-1 with TRBJ1-5; D gene ambiguous. The CDR3 sequence is 14 residues long. V was trimmed by 4 bases and J by 2 bases, leaving 9 bases between them. Germline V lookup: CDR1 MGHRA, CDR2 YSYEKL.

This clone was seen more than once but under ten times. The chain employs TRBV13 and TRBJ2-7; 12 bases fit TRBD2. J lost 6 bases, V lost 5 bases, and 8 bases had no gene match. The CDR3 extends over 15 amino acids. The V gene's germline CDR1 is PRHDT and CDR2 FYEKMQ (reference sequence). The DNA for the CDR3 is TGTGCCAGCAGCCCCCGACTAGCGGGAGCCCCCGAGCAGTACTTC. It translates to CASSPRLAGAPEQYF.

This clone was observed a handful of times. The chain carries TRBV4-2 and TRBJ2-3, with no clear D. CDR3 length: 14 residues. The germline V and J ends were trimmed by 7 bases and 1 base, with 12 bases remaining between them. Germline lookup yields CDR1 LGHNA and CDR2 YNFKEQ. This CDR3 reads CASKVEMGTDTQYF. In DNA, the CDR3 is TGTGCCAGCAAGGTAGAGATGGGCACAGATACGCAGTATTTT.

CDR3 amino acids: CASSSLPGTASSYEQYF. DNA for the CDR3: TGTGCCAGCAGTTCCCTACCTGGAACGGCGAGCTCCTACGAGCAGTACTTC. This rearrangement joins TRBV27 to TRBJ2-7; D remains unclear. Trimming took 4 bases from V and 0 from J, leaving 19 bases between them. Per the germline V gene, CDR1 is MNHEY and CDR2 is SMNVEV (reference sequence). This CDR3 has 17 amino acids.

V gene TRBV27 combines with J gene TRBJ2-1; 13 bases are shared with TRBD2. The CDR3 is 15 amino acids. Germline CDR1 is MNHEY and CDR2 is SMNVEV (reference sequence). Trimming took 6 bases from V and 7 from J; bases not matched to a gene: 6. CDR3 DNA sequence: TGTGCCAGCAGCCGGACTAGCGGGAGTCCGAATGAGCAGTTCTTC. Translated, it gives CASSRTSGSPNEQFF.

The chain uses TRBV6-5 and TRBJ1-4; 10 nucleotides agree with TRBD1. CDR3 size: 15 residues. Germline CDR1 reads MNHEY; CDR2 reads SVGAGI. V trimming: 4 bases; J trimming: 8 bases; junction bases outside the gene matches: 7. The CDR3 here is CASSSPGQGQEKLFF. The DNA of the CDR3 is TGTGCCAGCAGTTCCCCGGGACAGGGGCAAGAAAAACTGTTTTTT.

Points on this clone: One junction end disagrees with the germline gene, perhaps due to a read error. This chain joins TRBV28 and TRBJ1-2, with TRBD1 matching 12 bases. This CDR3 region has 15 residues. From germline, CDR1 is MDHEN and CDR2 SYDVKM. CDR3 nucleotides: TGTGCCCGCAGTTTAAGGGACAGGGGGCAGGGGGGCTACACCTTC. Its translation: CARSLRDRGQGGYTF.

In DNA form, the CDR3 reads TGTGCCAGCAGTTGGGACGGCTCCTACAATGAGCAGTTCTTC. Its translation is CASSWDGSYNEQFF. The V gene is TRBV6-6, the J gene TRBJ2-1; D tentatively reads TRBD1 or TRBD2 (5 bases each). Trimming took 4 bases from V and 0 from J, leaving 7 bases between them. Germline V gene data show CDR1 as MNHNY and CDR2 as SVGAGI (reference sequence). This CDR3 contains 14 residues.

The chain is built from TRBV19 and TRBJ2-7; D may be TRBD2 (6 bases). The CDR3 extends over 15 amino acids. The V end was cut by 5 bases, the J end by 6 bases, with 20 bases between. Germline CDR1 is LNHDA and CDR2 is SQIVND (reference sequence). CDR3 nucleotides: TGTGCCAGTAGTCCCCGGCATGTGAGGGAGGCCGAGCAGTACTTC. It yields the protein CASSPRHVREAEQYF.

By frequency in the sample, this clone is medium-sized (0.01 to 0.1%). The chain recombines TRBV5-4 with TRBJ1-2, with 7 bases aligning to TRBD1. Germline-derived CDR1 and CDR2 are SGHNT and YYREEE (reference sequence). The CDR3 is 14 amino acids. V gave up 4 bases and J gave up 8 bases; unmatched junction bases: 11. The CDR3 loop is CASSQWTGLQGYTF. In DNA form, the CDR3 reads TGTGCCAGCAGCCAATGGACAGGCTTGCAGGGCTACACCTTC.

The V call is TRBV7-6, the J call TRBJ1-1; D gene unclear. The CDR3 length is 12 residues. Germline V lookup: CDR1 SGHVS, CDR2 FNYEAQ. The ends were cut back, 5 bases at V and 0 bases at J, with 4 bases in the middle. The CDR3 coding sequence is TGTGCCAGCAGCACAATGAACACTGAAGCTTTCTTT. This encodes CASSTMNTEAFF.

V is TRBV5-8 and J is TRBJ1-5, with a tentative D call TRBD1 (5 bases). Trimming cost V 4 bases and J 0 bases, with 11 bases left between them. The germline gives CDR1 SGHTS, CDR2 YDEGEE. The CDR3 extends over 15 amino acids. The CDR3 spells CASSMGLFSNQPQHF. CDR3 DNA: TGTGCCAGCAGCATGGGACTGTTTAGCAATCAGCCCCAGCATTTT.

Comment on this clone: The germline gene is not matched at one end of the junction; a read error may be the cause. The chain recombines TRBV6-1 with TRBJ1-4, with a possible D match to TRBD1 (6 bases). The germline gives CDR1 MNHNS, CDR2 SASEGT. This CDR3 has 12 residues. The CDR3 DNA is TGTGCCAGCAGAACAGGGTGGGGAAAAACTGTTTTT. Translation gives CASRTGWGKTVF.

As DNA, the CDR3 is TGTGCCAGCAGCTACGGCAGCGGGGAGCTGTTTTTT. The encoded protein is CASSYGSGELFF. The chain uses TRBV13 and TRBJ2-2; D gene ambiguous. V was shortened by 4 bases and J by 7 bases, with 7 bases between the two germline ends. Germline CDR1 is PRHDT and CDR2 is FYEKMQ (reference sequence). This CDR3 has 12 amino acids.

This clone was seen a few times. This chain joins TRBV7-6 and TRBJ2-1; the D gene is possibly TRBD2 (5 bases). CDR1 is SGHVS and CDR2 is FNYEAQ in the germline V gene. V shed 0 bases and J shed 4 bases, with 13 bases lying between them. This CDR3 has 16 residues. In DNA form, the CDR3 reads TGTGCCAGCAGCTTAGCCCTAGCCGGGGAATACAATGAGCAGTTCTTC. As protein: CASSLALAGEYNEQFF.